This entry lists 4 T cell receptor beta chains sequenced from one sample in a study of blood T cell repertoires in COVID-19. Method: immunoSEQ multiplex PCR; TCRdb's copy keeps in-frame clones and lacks some. The repertoire has 150,000 to 200,000 clones, over 75% of them found once; the top ten carry around 10%. The sequencing input was PBMCs or T cells enriched from blood (not recorded which). Every receptor here comes from a man over 45 who had recovered from COVID-19.

This clone was detected a few times. The CDR3 coding sequence is TGTGCCAGTAGTATTCACATCAACAATCAGCCCCAGCATTTT. Translated, it gives CASSIHINNQPQHF. V gene TRBV19 combines with J gene TRBJ1-5; the D is unclear. The CDR3 runs 14 residues. Trimming pared 3 bases from V and 3 bases from J, leaving 9 bases between. Germline V gene sequence: CDR1 LNHDA, CDR2 SQIVND (reference sequence).

The rearrangement links TRBV23-1 to TRBJ1-2; 9 nucleotides agree with TRBD1. TRBV23-1 is known as an ORF, though its function is uncertain. The CDR3 is 13 amino acids. The V gene end was trimmed by 4 bases and the J gene end by 8 bases; junction bases not matched to a gene: 5. The CDR3 loop is CASSLGQGRGYTF. DNA for the CDR3: TGCGCCAGCAGTCTGGGACAGGGACGAGGCTACACCTTC.

The rearrangement uses TRBV6-5 and TRBJ1-4; a possible D gene is TRBD1 (5 bases). The CDR3 is made up of 14 amino acids. The ends were cut back, 6 bases at V and 6 bases at J, with 14 bases in the middle. Germline CDR1 is MNHEY and CDR2 is SVGAGI. The CDR3 protein is CASSPRRGDEKLFF. CDR3 bases: TGTGCCAGCAGCCCGCGTAGGGGCGATGAAAAACTGTTTTTT.

This clone has a handful of counts. The chain couples TRBV4-1 to TRBJ2-2; TRBD2 matches 12 bases. Trimming took 3 bases from V and 4 from J; bases not matched to a gene: 9. The CDR3 runs to 18 residues. Per germline, CDR1 MGHRA and CDR2 YSYEKL. The CDR3 region is CASSHASGGASSTGELFF. The CDR3 DNA reads as TGCGCCAGCAGCCACGCTAGCGGGGGGGCCTCTAGCACCGGGGAGCTGTTTTTT.